This T cell receptor (beta chain) was profiled in a study of CD8+ T cells in alopecia areata. Study-level information: Administration of oral tofacitinib to treated patients was at 5 to 10 mg twice daily. Severity of treated patients was scored by affected scalp percentage. Points from the study as a whole: Affected lesional scalp, above all in alopecia totalis/universalis, was more clonal than normal scalp.

Reverse transcribed after extraction, RNA yielded cDNA as the sequencing template. Profiled with immunoSEQ multiplex PCR; TCRdb holds only in-frame clones, not every one. The table lists some 170,000 clones, 58% of them singletons. Note on this clone: No antigen is known for it.

Treatment reported: oral pan-JAK inhibitor, 5-10 mg twice daily. PBMCs yielded sorted CD4+ and CD8+ T cells. Germline V gene sequence: CDR1 MGHRA, CDR2 YSYEKL. The V end was cut by 4 bases, the J end by 1 base, with 19 bases between. The CDR3 covers 17 residues. The receptor was derived from a human donor with alopecia areata. The chain links TRBV4-1 to TRBJ2-5, with a weak D call TRBD1 (5 bases). The sequencing here drew on CD4+ T cells sorted from blood, taken between weeks 55 and 65, from a patient treated with tofacitinib. CDR3 loop: CASSPSSNRPPQETQYF. The CDR3 DNA sequence: TGCGCCAGCAGCCCCTCTTCGAACAGGCCACCCCAAGAGACCCAGTACTTC.